The T cell receptor (beta chain) described here comes from a study of T-cell memory formation after mild COVID-19. For the study at large: Most TCR clusters belonged to a single donor.

The J segment lost 3 bases and the V segment lost 9 bases, leaving 10 bases of the junction unmatched. Germline CDR1 reads KGHDR; CDR2 reads SFDVKD. The CDR3 loop spans 15 amino acids. Study-level points and caveats: Day 15 to 85 contractors were CD4/CD8 balanced; later expanders leaned CD4+. For contracting clones, CD4+ ones sat mainly in CM and EM, CD8+ in EMRA.

Constant-segment primers and 5'RACE yielded cDNA libraries for TCR alpha and TCR beta, each carrying sample barcodes and UMIs. TCRdb re-analysed the 5' RACE reads in MiXCR, keeping a single row per CDR3 protein. Of hundreds of thousands of distinct CDR3 sequences listed, approximately 15% were seen once; the top ten hold around 8.1%. A note on this clonotype: The antigen remains unidentified.

The receptor's source is an adult woman who had mild COVID-19 (a few samples of this study predate the infection). Cell type and time point are not known. The chain couples TRBV24-1 to TRBJ2-3, with 8 bases matching TRBD1. Sequencing was performed on PBMCs or a T cell subset sorted from them (not recorded which). The CDR3 DNA reads as TGTGCCACCTCTGAGTCGGACAGGGAGACAGATACGCAGTATTTT. Translated: CATSESDRETDTQYF.